The clone carrying this T cell receptor (beta chain) was detected only once. No antigen is known for it. This sample stems from a study of cytomegalovirus exposure and HLA in healthy donors. Both 60 Vbeta primers and 13 Jbeta primers went into the PCR. The table came from immunoSEQ multiplex PCR; TCRdb's copy has only in-frame clones and leaves some out. Of under 150,000 clones in the sample, 70% to 75% were seen once. Study findings and constraints: Reportedly, diagnosis of cytomegalovirus status by the classifier showed high specificity and sensitivity.

The germline V gene has CDR1 LGHNA and CDR2 YNFKEQ. The CDR3 spans 15 residues. V shed 4 bases and J shed 0 bases, with 12 bases lying between them. The rearrangement links TRBV4-2 to TRBJ1-1, with a possible D match to TRBD1 (6 bases). This clonotype was sampled from a woman in her thirties or forties in good health and CMV-seronegative. Sequenced material: PBMCs. The CDR3 DNA reads TGTGCCAGCAGCCCTCGGACAGACATGAACACTGAAGCTTTCTTT. It codes for CASSPRTDMNTEAFF.